The 25 T cell receptor beta chains below all came from one sample that was sequenced in a study of tumor-infiltrating lymphocytes in primary liver carcinoma. Synthesis of TCR beta cDNA was carried out from approximately 470 ng total RNA with a constant-region primer. Slightly modified ARM-PCR with three nested multiplex PCR rounds yielded TCR beta libraries. The two initial PCR rounds, roughly 9 cycles each, used TRBV1-TRBV30 forward and C-beta reverse primers. Using its own MiXCR run on the multiplex PCR reads, TCRdb lists one record per CDR3 protein. The data contain roughly 180,000 distinct CDR3 sequences, about 55% of them singletons. Extraction also yielded germline DNA, while blood RNA was obtained from unsorted whole blood. The specimen sequenced was peripheral blood. The receptors here all came from a man in his forties with primary liver carcinoma and hepatitis B virus infection.

This sequence joins TRBV4-1 and TRBJ1-5; TRBD1 matches at 11 bases. The trim removed 4 bases at V and 5 bases at J, leaving 4 bases unmatched. This CDR3 contains 15 residues. Per the germline V gene, CDR1 is MGHRA and CDR2 is YSYEKL. CDR3 coding DNA: TGCGCCAGCAGCCGAGAGGGACAGGGGGATCAGCCCCAGCATTTT. Amino acid sequence: CASSREGQGDQPQHF.

Only a few counts were recorded for this clonotype. The gene calls are TRBV5-8 and TRBJ2-1; a weak D match, TRBD2 (5 bases). The CDR3 covers 14 residues. The V gene's germline CDR1 is SGHTS and CDR2 YDEGEE. V was trimmed by 0 bases and J by 11 bases, leaving 15 bases between them. The CDR3 here is CASSLGALEAQQFF. The CDR3 DNA reads TGTGCCAGCAGCTTGGGGGCCCTGGAGGCCCAGCAGTTCTTC.

V and J are TRBV10-2 and TRBJ1-5; 9 positions agree with TRBD1. The CDR3 totals 12 residues. The germline V gene encodes CDR1 WSHSY and CDR2 SAAADI. V trimming: 8 bases; J trimming: 7 bases; junction bases outside the gene matches: 3. CDR3 region: CASRDREQPQHF. The CDR3 nucleotides are TGCGCCAGCCGGGACAGGGAACAGCCCCAGCATTTT.

On this clonotype itself: Since no conserved phenylalanine or tryptophan closes the CDR3, a read error is the likely cause. The chain carries TRBV25-1 and TRBJ2-7; tentatively, D is TRBD2 (6 bases). V shed 0 bases and J shed 6 bases, with 12 bases lying between them. The CDR3 sequence is 14 residues long. Germline CDR1 reads MGHDK; CDR2 reads SYGVNS. Written as DNA, the CDR3 is TGTGCCAGCAGTGAATATCTAGTGGGGGGCGAGCAGTACATC. The encoded protein is CASSEYLVGGEQYI.

This clonotype turned up a few times. This rearrangement joins TRBV5-8 to TRBJ2-5; D unresolved. Germline assignment: CDR1 SGHTS and CDR2 YDEGEE. CDR3 size: 14 residues. Trimming removed 4 bases from V and 0 bases from J, with 10 bases in between. CDR3 in DNA: TGTGCCAGCAGCGCCGGCCTGTACCAAGAGACCCAGTACTTC. Protein product: CASSAGLYQETQYF. The variable domain in full, completed from reference TRBV5-8 and TRBJ2-5, reads EAGVTQSPTHLIKTRGQQATLRCSPISGHTSVYWYQQALGLGLQFLLWYDEGEERNRGNFPPRFSGRQFPNYSSELNVNALELEDSALYLCASSAGLYQETQYFGPGTRLLVL.

This clonotype turned up a few times. Being one base from a much bigger clone, this may be a read error. The chain combines TRBV11-2 with TRBJ2-2; TRBD2 agrees at 9 bases. This CDR3 spans 15 amino acids. Germline loops: CDR1 SGHAT, CDR2 FQNNGV. The CDR3 DNA sequence: TGTACCAGCAGCTATAGGACTAGCGAAACCGGGGAGCTGTTTTTT. Translating it yields CTSSYRTSETGELFF.

This clonotype was picked up a small number of times. Given a much more abundant clone one base away, this may be a read error. This chain connects TRBV4-1 to TRBJ2-2; the match to TRBD2 covers 12 bases. The CDR3 covers 16 residues. Germline V gene sequence: CDR1 MGHRA, CDR2 YSYEKL. The CDR3 sequence: CANSPTSGRNTGELFF. CDR3 nucleotide sequence: TGCGCCAACAGCCCGACTAGCGGGAGGAACACCGGGGAGCTGTTTTTT.

V usage is TRBV6-1 and J usage is TRBJ2-1; either TRBD1 or TRBD2 may supply D (7 bases each). Germline assignment: CDR1 MNHNS and CDR2 SASEGT. This CDR3 contains 15 residues. Trimming took off 5 bases at V and 8 bases at J, with 19 bases between the two ends. CDR3 DNA sequence: TGTGCCAGCAGTAAATCATGGGGAGGGGGCGATGAGCAGTTCTTC. It specifies CASSKSWGGGDEQFF.

This clonotype showed up just a few times. The chain has TRBV29-1 and TRBJ2-1; 12 positions agree with TRBD1. The CDR3 is made up of 14 amino acids. Trimming removed 7 bases from V and 10 bases from J; junction bases left unmatched: 11. Germline V gives CDR1 SQVTM, CDR2 ANQGSEA. DNA for the CDR3: TGCAGCGGCCAAGGGGGACAGGGGGCATGGGAGCAGTTCTTC. Its translation is CSGQGGQGAWEQFF.

The table lists this clonotype with a count of one. Relative to the germline gene, one junction end is altered; a read error may explain this. The chain uses TRBV6-5 and TRBJ2-3; 11 positions agree with TRBD2. This CDR3 spans 18 amino acids. CDR1 is MNHEY, CDR2 SVGAGI, per germline. The CDR3 sequence is CTSSYSPATSGTPDTQYF. The CDR3 DNA reads TGTACCAGCAGTTACTCCCCCGCGACTAGCGGGACGCCAGATACGCAGTATTTT.

Comments on this clonotype: A read error is possible here, since a much larger clone lies one base away. The chain carries TRBV29-1 and TRBJ2-5; 7 bases fit TRBD2. The CDR3 runs 15 residues. Germline values: CDR1 SQVTM, CDR2 ANQGSEA. CDR3 amino acids: CSVASGTGGQQTQYF. CDR3 nucleotide sequence: TGCAGCGTTGCGTCAGGGACGGGAGGCCAACAGACCCAGTACTTC.

This chain links TRBV6-5 with TRBJ2-1, with TRBD1 matching over 9 bases. The CDR3 has 14 amino acids. With V trimmed by 8 bases and J by 3 bases, 5 bases remained unmatched. In germline, CDR1 is MNHEY, CDR2 SVGAGI. The CDR3 protein is CASGEGQGYNEQFF. The CDR3 DNA follows: TGTGCCAGCGGGGAGGGACAGGGCTACAATGAGCAGTTCTTC.

About this clonotype itself: A junction end diverges from the germline sequence, so it may reflect a read error. The chain is built from TRBV6-5 and TRBJ1-1; D is uncertain. The germline V gene has CDR1 MNHEY and CDR2 SVGAGI. CDR3 length equals 14 residues. CDR3 residues: CATSYQRRGTEAFF. CDR3 coding DNA: TGTGCCACCAGTTACCAGAGAAGAGGGACTGAAGCTTTCTTT.

The chain has TRBV4-2 and TRBJ2-1; TRBD2 is a possible D gene (7 bases). In germline, CDR1 is LGHNA, CDR2 YNFKEQ. The germline V and J ends were trimmed by 4 bases and 5 bases, with 15 bases remaining between them. The CDR3 length is 15 residues. The CDR3 DNA follows: TGTGCCAGCAGCCCAGGGGCTAGCGGCCACAATGAGCAGTTCTTC. It specifies CASSPGASGHNEQFF.

At least ten counts were recorded for this clonotype. The chain uses TRBV11-2 and TRBJ1-3; D unclear. V was shortened by 1 base and J by 0 bases, with 7 bases between the two germline ends. Germline CDR1 and CDR2: SGHAT and FQNNGV. The CDR3 totals 15 residues. The CDR3 DNA is TGTGCCAGCAGCTTAGGCGGATACTCTGGAAACACCATATATTTT. This codes for CASSLGGYSGNTIYF.

For this clonotype: This may be a read error: a much more frequent sequence differs by one nucleotide. This chain connects TRBV11-2 to TRBJ2-7, with 9 bases that match TRBD1. This CDR3 contains 14 residues. Germline CDR1 and CDR2: SGHAT and FQNNGV. CDR3 DNA: TGTGTCAGCACCCGGACAGGGGCCCACTACGAGCAGTACTTC. Its translation: CVSTRTGAHYEQYF.

The V call is TRBV4-1, the J call TRBJ2-7, with TRBD2 as a possible D gene (5 bases). V shed 2 bases and J shed 11 bases, with 19 bases lying between them. Germline V CDR1 and CDR2: MGHRA, YSYEKL. The CDR3 runs to 14 residues. The CDR3 nucleotides are TGCGCCAGCAGCCAAACAGTCCGCCTTGGGGAGAAGTACTTC. Translated: CASSQTVRLGEKYF.

In its sample, this clonotype was seen a few times. The J gene is TRBJ2-7, the V gene TRBV6-6; perhaps TRBD2 as D (5 bases). The CDR3 spans 15 residues. Germline V gene lookup returns CDR1 MNHNY and CDR2 SVGAGI (reference sequence). V was pared by 2 bases and J by 3 bases, with 14 bases between. The CDR3 sequence is CASSYEPGYFYEQYF. The DNA of the CDR3 is TGTGCCAGCAGTTACGAACCGGGGTATTTCTACGAGCAGTACTTC.

In its sample, this clonotype was seen a few times. The chain is built from TRBV5-4 and TRBJ2-3; no firm D call. The V end lost 4 bases, the J end lost 4 bases, and 10 bases lay between the germline ends. The CDR3 consists of 13 residues. Germline CDR1 is SGHNT and CDR2 is YYREEE (reference sequence). The CDR3 DNA reads TGTGCCAGCAGCCCGCCGCATGCAGATACGCAGTATTTT. Residues: CASSPPHADTQYF.

This rearrangement joins TRBV29-1 to TRBJ2-1; D is undetermined. Looked up from germline, CDR1 is SQVTM and CDR2 is ANQGSEA. V was clipped by 8 bases and J by 7 bases, with 18 bases between them. The CDR3 has 13 residues. CDR3 protein: CSSTSRFRNEQFF. The CDR3 DNA reads TGCAGCTCCACCTCCAGGTTTCGGAATGAGCAGTTCTTC.

Details on this clonotype: At one end the junction does not follow the germline gene, possibly because of a read error. The CDR3 coding sequence is TGTGCCAACAGCCCTCGATTAGCGGAGGTCCCAATGTGGCAGTTCTTC. Translating it yields CANSPRLAEVPMWQFF. The V gene is TRBV11-2, the J gene TRBJ2-1, with D possibly being TRBD2 (6 bases). The CDR3 runs 16 residues. Per germline, CDR1 SGHAT and CDR2 FQNNGV.

This clonotype was detected once. At one end, the junction sequence differs from germline, possibly due to a read error. V is TRBV11-2 and J is TRBJ1-2; unclear D gene. The CDR3 is made up of 13 amino acids. From germline, CDR1 is SGHAT and CDR2 FQNNGV. CDR3 nucleotides: TGTGCCAGGAGCCCCGACGGCCAGGAGGGCTACGCCTTC. Residues: CARSPDGQEGYAF.

The rearrangement links TRBV7-9 to TRBJ2-5; TRBD2 agrees at 7 bases. The J segment lost 4 bases and the V segment lost 5 bases, leaving 7 bases of the junction unmatched. The CDR3 runs 14 residues. CDR1 is SEHNR, CDR2 FQNEAQ, per germline (reference sequence). For the CDR3, the DNA is TGTGCCAGCAGCGGGCGGGAGCGGCCAGAGACCCAGTACTTC. Translation gives CASSGRERPETQYF.

This chain connects TRBV11-2 to TRBJ1-1; TRBD1 matches 8 bases. Germline values: CDR1 SGHAT, CDR2 FQNNGV. V lost 4 bases, J lost 4 bases, and 11 bases stayed unmatched. The length of the CDR3 is 16 residues. The CDR3: CASSSSGTGVITEAFF. The CDR3 nucleotides are TGTGCCAGCAGCTCCTCCGGGACAGGAGTGATCACTGAAGCTTTCTTT. The full variable domain, its missing parts supplied by reference TRBV11-2 and TRBJ1-1, is EAGVAQSPRYKIIEKRQSVAFWCNPISGHATLYWYQQILGQGPKLLIQFQNNGVVDDSQLPKDRFSAERLKGVDSTLKIQPAKLEDSAVYLCASSSSGTGVITEAFFGQGTRLTVV.

This clonotype was seen at least ten times. The chain is built from TRBV11-2 and TRBJ2-1, with D unresolved. CDR1 SGHAT and CDR2 FQNNGV come from the germline V gene. V shed 5 bases and J shed 8 bases, with 13 bases lying between them. The CDR3 has 13 residues. CDR3: CASSPHRGDEQFF. The CDR3 DNA is TGTGCCAGCAGCCCCCACCGTGGAGATGAGCAGTTCTTC.